This T cell receptor (beta chain) originates from a study of T cells after yellow fever vaccination. At the level of the study: With SMART-Seq v4 Ultra Low Input, the fractions containing low cell numbers were prepared.

Broader study findings: Peaking faster, on day 5 versus 15, the secondary response was nonetheless weaker. The booster response re-showed most primary clones: around 96% CD4, around 90% CD8. Among all clonotypes, a small share was observed in both CD4 and CD8 compartments.

TCRdb processed the 5' RACE reads anew with MiXCR; each CDR3 protein has one entry. The sample carries 78,000 or so distinct CDR3 sequences, around 7.1% recorded once. Ten or more counts support this clonotype. Its specificity is unknown. The CDR3 spans 15 residues. In germline, CDR1 is SGHTA, CDR2 FQGNSA. V shed 5 bases and J 5 bases; nucleotides not matched to a gene: 7. This sequence joins TRBV7-2 and TRBJ2-1; 9 bases are shared with TRBD2. Sample: CD8+ T cells sorted from PBMCs, taken 9 to 11 days after the first yellow fever vaccination. The clonotype originates from a young man who received the YFV17D yellow fever vaccine. CDR3 sequence: CASSVSGGANNEQFF. The DNA of the CDR3 is TGTGCCAGCAGCGTTAGCGGGGGAGCGAACAATGAGCAGTTCTTC.